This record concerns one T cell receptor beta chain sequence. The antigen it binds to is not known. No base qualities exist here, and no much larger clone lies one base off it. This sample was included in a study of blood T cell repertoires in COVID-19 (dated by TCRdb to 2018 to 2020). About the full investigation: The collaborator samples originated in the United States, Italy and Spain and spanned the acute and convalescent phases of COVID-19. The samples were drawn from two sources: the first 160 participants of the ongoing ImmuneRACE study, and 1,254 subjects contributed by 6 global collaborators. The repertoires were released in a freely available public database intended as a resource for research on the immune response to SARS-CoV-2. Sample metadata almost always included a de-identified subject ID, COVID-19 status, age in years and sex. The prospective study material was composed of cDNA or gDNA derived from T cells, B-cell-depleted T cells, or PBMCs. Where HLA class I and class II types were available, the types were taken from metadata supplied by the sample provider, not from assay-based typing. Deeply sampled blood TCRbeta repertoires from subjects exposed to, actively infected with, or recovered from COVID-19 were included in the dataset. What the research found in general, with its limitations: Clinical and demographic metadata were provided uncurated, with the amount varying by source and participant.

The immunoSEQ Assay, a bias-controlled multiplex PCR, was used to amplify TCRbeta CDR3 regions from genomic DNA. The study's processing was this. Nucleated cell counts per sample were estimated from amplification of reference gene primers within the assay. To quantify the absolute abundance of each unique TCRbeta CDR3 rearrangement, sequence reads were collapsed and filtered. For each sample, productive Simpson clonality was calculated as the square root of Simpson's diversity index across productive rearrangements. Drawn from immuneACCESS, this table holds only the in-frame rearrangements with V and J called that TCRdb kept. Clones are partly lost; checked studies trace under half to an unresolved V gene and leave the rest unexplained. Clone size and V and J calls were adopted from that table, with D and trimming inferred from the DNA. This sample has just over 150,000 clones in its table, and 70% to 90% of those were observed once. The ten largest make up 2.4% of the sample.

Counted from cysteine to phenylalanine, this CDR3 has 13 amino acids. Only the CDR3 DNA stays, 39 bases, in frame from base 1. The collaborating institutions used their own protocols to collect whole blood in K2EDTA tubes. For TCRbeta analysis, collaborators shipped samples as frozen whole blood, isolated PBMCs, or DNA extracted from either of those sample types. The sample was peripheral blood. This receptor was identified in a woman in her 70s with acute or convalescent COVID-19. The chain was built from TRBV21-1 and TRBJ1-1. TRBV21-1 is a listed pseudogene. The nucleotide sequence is TGTGCCAGCAGCCCGGACTTAATGGCTGAAGCTTTCTTT. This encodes CASSPDLMAEAFF.